The source of this T cell receptor beta chain is a study of T cell responses to AZD1222 COVID-19 vaccine. Overall study findings and caveats: In a largely white British group with more females than males, clonal diversity was possibly underestimated. Baseline serology detected seropositivity in only five to seven AZD1222 recipients. The study found Spike-specific TCR breadth and depth rose after two AZD1222 doses.

Note on this clone: Antigen specificity is unknown.

Measured with immunoSEQ multiplex PCR; TCRdb has only the in-frame clones, and not every one. The table records about 97,000 clones, about 88% of them present only once. The CDR3 is made up of 14 amino acids. Germline V gene sequence: CDR1 PRHDT, CDR2 FYEKMQ (reference sequence). V was cut by 5 bases and J by 2 bases, with 13 bases left in between. The sample in question was peripheral blood, obtained on day 0 of AZD1222 vaccination. The receptor's source is an adult in good health. The gene calls are TRBV13 and TRBJ2-7; maybe TRBD2 (5 bases). CDR3 nucleotide sequence: TGTGCCAGCAGCAATAGGGAGATGACCTACGAGCAGTACTTC. This translates into CASSNREMTYEQYF.